These 15 T cell receptor beta chains originate from one sample sequenced in a study of T cell responses to AZD1222 COVID-19 vaccine. Clones were read by immunoSEQ multiplex PCR, and TCRdb kept only the in-frame ones, dropping some. This sample yields around 99,000 clones, of which roughly 90% are seen a single time; around 13% belongs to the top ten. The starting material was peripheral blood, obtained on day 0 of MenACWY control vaccination. These receptors all come from an adult in good health.

The chain combines TRBV28 with TRBJ2-2; the match to TRBD2 covers 8 bases. Per the germline V gene, CDR1 is MDHEN and CDR2 is SYDVKM. Trimming took 3 bases from V and 5 from J; bases not matched to a gene: 8. CDR3 size: 16 residues. The CDR3 here is CASSLSGGWVTGELFF. The CDR3 DNA is TGTGCCAGCAGTTTGAGCGGGGGCTGGGTTACCGGGGAGCTGTTTTTT. Variable domain in full (rest from reference TRBV28 and TRBJ2-2): DVKVTQSSRYLVKRTGEKVFLECVQDMDHENMFWYRQDPGLGLRLIYFSYDVKMKEKGDIPEGYSVSREKKERFSLILESASTNQTSMYLCASSLSGGWVTGELFFGEGSRLTVL.

This clone was observed once. This sequence joins TRBV6-1 and TRBJ2-5; a possible D gene is TRBD2 (6 bases). The CDR3 contains 16 residues. The germline V gene encodes CDR1 MNHNS and CDR2 SASEGT. V lost 4 bases and J 1 base, leaving 16 bases between the germline ends. The CDR3 here is CASSVGRAEGQETQYF. For the CDR3, the DNA is TGTGCCAGCAGTGTAGGACGGGCGGAGGGCCAAGAGACCCAGTACTTC.

The rearrangement uses TRBV9 and TRBJ1-1; 9 bases line up with TRBD1. CDR1 SGDLS and CDR2 YYNGEE come from the germline V gene. The junction had 8 bases not matched to a gene; V was cut back by 3 bases and J by 5 bases. CDR3 length: 15 amino acids. CDR3 amino acids: CASSAPGTGKTEAFF. In nucleotides, the CDR3 is TGTGCCAGCAGCGCACCCGGGACAGGGAAAACTGAAGCTTTCTTT.

The rearrangement uses TRBV27 and TRBJ1-6, with a tentative D call TRBD1 (5 bases). Trimming stripped 3 bases from V and 8 bases from J, with 11 bases between. This CDR3 has 14 amino acids. Germline lookup yields CDR1 MNHEY and CDR2 SMNVEV (reference sequence). The CDR3 nucleotides are TGTGCCAGCAGTTTTAGGGGACGAGATTCACCCCTCCACTTT. This codes for CASSFRGRDSPLHF.

This rearrangement joins TRBV6-5 to TRBJ2-2; possible D gene TRBD2, 6 bases. The CDR3 is 15 amino acids. Deletions cut 2 bases from V and 6 bases from J, with 13 bases between. The germline V gene has CDR1 MNHEY and CDR2 SVGAGI. CDR3 amino acids: CASSYVTSPAGELFF. The CDR3 nucleotides read TGTGCCAGCAGTTACGTTACTAGCCCAGCCGGGGAGCTGTTTTTT.

This CDR3 is CASSQDGRGLNTEAFF. CDR3 nucleotides: TGTGCCAGCAGCCAAGATGGTAGGGGGCTTAACACTGAAGCTTTCTTT. The chain links TRBV4-2 to TRBJ1-1; 7 bases map to TRBD1. The germline V gene has CDR1 LGHNA and CDR2 YNFKEQ. CDR3 size: 16 residues. The junction had 6 bases not matched to a gene; V was cut back by 0 bases and J by 2 bases.

This rearrangement joins TRBV13 to TRBJ1-4; 7 bases agree with TRBD1. This CDR3 has 16 amino acids. V dropped 4 bases and J dropped 8; count of bases not matched to a gene: 13. CDR1 and CDR2 from the germline V gene are PRHDT and FYEKMQ (reference sequence). CDR3 amino acids: CASSSPPDRFREKLFF. The CDR3 coding sequence is TGTGCCAGCAGCTCTCCACCGGACAGGTTTCGAGAAAAACTGTTTTTT. Filled out from reference TRBV13 and TRBJ1-4, the complete variable domain reads AAGVIQSPRHLIKEKRETATLKCYPIPRHDTVYWYQQGPGQDPQFLISFYEKMQSDKGSIPDRFSAQQFSDYHSELNMSSLELGDSALYFCASSSPPDRFREKLFFGSGTQLSVL.

The chain is built from TRBV4-3 and TRBJ2-2; 7 bases line up with TRBD2. Germline CDR1 is LGHNA and CDR2 is YSLEER. The junction had 9 bases not matched to a gene; V was cut back by 6 bases and J by 5 bases. The CDR3 totals 15 residues. The CDR3: CASRGEERGTGELFF. The CDR3 coding sequence is TGCGCCAGCAGAGGCGAGGAGCGGGGAACCGGGGAGCTGTTTTTT.

This rearrangement joins TRBV20-1 to TRBJ1-6; 8 bases fit TRBD1. V lost 3 bases and J lost 7; bases outside the gene matches: 8. CDR3 size: 15 residues. Germline CDR1 is DFQATT and CDR2 is SNEGSKA (reference sequence). The CDR3 protein is CSASDRGNGNSPLHF. CDR3 nucleotides: TGCAGTGCTAGTGACAGGGGAAATGGGAATTCACCCCTCCACTTT.

V gene TRBV19 combines with J gene TRBJ2-7; D remains ambiguous. This CDR3 contains 15 residues. The germline CDR1 and CDR2 sequences are LNHDA and SQIVND (reference sequence). Trimming removed 0 bases from V and 2 bases from J, with 11 bases in between. This CDR3 reads CASSIDRGLTYEQYF. In DNA, the CDR3 is TGTGCCAGTAGTATAGATCGAGGATTAACCTACGAGCAGTACTTC. Variable domain in full (rest from reference TRBV19 and TRBJ2-7): DGGITQSPKYLFRKEGQNVTLSCEQNLNHDAMYWYRQDPGQGLRLIYYSQIVNDFQKGDIAEGYSVSREKKESFPLTVTSAQKNPTAFYLCASSIDRGLTYEQYFGPGTRLTVT.

The CDR3 loop is CASSEMGAKNIQYF. Here the CDR3 DNA reads TGTGCCAGCAGTGAGATGGGGGCCAAAAACATTCAGTACTTC. The V and J genes are TRBV6-4 and TRBJ2-4, with unresolved D. This CDR3 region has 14 residues. CDR1 is MRHNA and CDR2 is SNTAGT in the germline V gene. Trimming cost V 3 bases and J 1 base, with 7 bases left between them.

The J gene is TRBJ1-2, the V gene TRBV5-1; TRBD1 might be the D (6 bases). Per the germline V gene, CDR1 is SGHRS and CDR2 is YFSETQ. Trimming left V 4 bases short and J 5 bases short, with 9 bases between. The CDR3 totals 12 residues. The CDR3 is CASSPGQYGYTF. CDR3 DNA: TGCGCCAGCAGCCCCGGACAGTATGGCTACACCTTC.

The CDR3, as DNA: TGTGCCAGCAGCGGTCTTACAGGGGGCCCCTCCTACGAGCAGTACTTC. As protein: CASSGLTGGPSYEQYF. The V call is TRBV9, the J call TRBJ2-7, with 9 bases matching TRBD1. Germline V lookup: CDR1 SGDLS, CDR2 YYNGEE. This CDR3 contains 16 residues. The junction had 7 bases not matched to a gene; V was cut back by 3 bases and J by 0 bases. Complete variable domain (other parts from reference TRBV9 and TRBJ2-7): DSGVTQTPKHLITATGQRVTLRCSPRSGDLSVYWYQQSLDQGLQFLIQYYNGEERAKGNILERFSAQQFPDLHSELNLSSLELGDSALYFCASSGLTGGPSYEQYFGPGTRLTVT.

This chain uses TRBV28 with TRBJ1-4, with a tentative D call TRBD1 (5 bases). Germline values: CDR1 MDHEN, CDR2 SYDVKM. The CDR3 is made up of 15 amino acids. Trimming cost V 6 bases and J 6 bases, with 17 bases left between them. The CDR3 region is CASRRARGGYEKLFF. In nucleotides, the CDR3 is TGTGCCAGCAGAAGGGCCCGGGGGGGATATGAAAAACTGTTTTTT.

The chain recombines TRBV10-3 with TRBJ1-1, with TRBD1 matching 7 bases. V shed 2 bases and J 7 bases; nucleotides not matched to a gene: 7. CDR1 is ENHRY and CDR2 is SYGVKD in the germline V gene. This CDR3 comprises 14 residues. CDR3 amino acids: CAISELPDRVEAFF. In nucleotides, the CDR3 is TGTGCCATCAGTGAGCTCCCCGACAGGGTTGAAGCTTTCTTT.